The present T cell receptor beta chain was sequenced within a study of radiotherapy plus CTLA-4 blockade in lung cancer. On the study more broadly: In less than 20% of patients, objective responses were seen; 30% to 35% had disease control. The study, taken as a whole, reports: Early blood T cell clone changes and increased post-radiation serum interferon-beta were reportedly the strongest response predictors.

The length of the CDR3 is 15 residues. After removal of 0 bases from V and 4 bases from J, the junction contained 4 bases not matched to a gene. Germline V gene data show CDR1 as MNHNY and CDR2 as SVGAGI (reference sequence). Assay used: immunoSEQ multiplex PCR; TCRdb lists only in-frame clones, some missing. This sample has 30,000 or so clones, with 60% to 75% found just once. With regard to this clone: The antigen remains unidentified.

Patients with chemo-refractory metastatic non-small-cell lung cancer received focal radiation plus CTLA-4 blockade with ipilimumab. The input for sequencing was peripheral blood, taken from a patient treated with radiotherapy plus ipilimumab. The chain recombines TRBV6-6 with TRBJ2-5; 8 nucleotides match TRBD1. The clonotype originates from a human donor with non-small cell lung cancer whose response to radiotherapy plus ipilimumab could not be evaluated. Here the CDR3 reads CASSYSQGARETQYF. The CDR3 DNA is TGTGCCAGCAGTTACTCTCAGGGGGCGAGAGAGACCCAGTACTTC.